One sample yielded the 6 T cell receptor beta chains listed below, sequenced in a study of spatial heterogeneity in lung cancer (dated by TCRdb to between 2018 and 2020). Their specific antigens are unknown. This specimen's time point label, per the study, means: sample taken at primary tumor resection. Receptor amplification or capture employed 5' RACE. Sequencer: NextSeq 500. The raw public data were reprocessed by TCRdb itself: fastp quality trimming at Q25, MiXCR clonotype calling, in-frame beta chains only. A single entry per CDR3 protein holds the most common genes and DNA from its merged rows. The sample table lists under 13,000 distinct CDR3 sequences, roughly 7.9% of them with a count of one. About 22% of the sample belongs to the ten largest clones. Points the paper makes about the study in general: A correlation was observed between the number of expanded intratumoral alpha and beta TCRs and the tumor nonsynonymous mutation count.

This sample comprised lung tumor tissue, obtained at surgery. The receptors stem from a female donor with early-stage non-small cell lung cancer.

This clonotype was recorded a few times. V gene TRBV6-1 combines with J gene TRBJ2-7; either TRBD1 or TRBD2 may fit D (5 bases each). The ends were cut back, 4 bases at V and 3 bases at J, with 16 bases in the middle. Germline V CDR1 and CDR2: MNHNS, SASEGT. CDR3 length: 15 amino acids. CDR3 protein: CASSVEEQEVYEQYF. As DNA, the CDR3 is TGTGCCAGCAGTGTCGAGGAACAGGAGGTCTACGAGCAGTACTTC.

This clonotype came up many times. The rearrangement links TRBV7-3 to TRBJ2-1, with a tentative D call TRBD1 (6 bases). V lost 4 bases and J 8 bases, leaving 15 bases between the germline ends. In germline, CDR1 is SGHTA, CDR2 FQGTGA. The CDR3 totals 14 residues. The CDR3 nucleotides read TGTGCCAGCAGCTCCGGGACAAGATTGGATGAGCAGTTCTTC. Translated: CASSSGTRLDEQFF.

This clonotype was counted at least ten times. The V and J genes are TRBV2 and TRBJ2-2, with 9 bases identical to TRBD1. The CDR3 is 16 residues long. Germline V gene lookup returns CDR1 SNHLY and CDR2 FYNNEI. Germline trimming cut 6 bases from V and 1 base from J; bases unmatched to any gene: 6. The CDR3 coding sequence is TGTGCCAGCAGAAAGGGGGGACAGGGGAACACCGGGGAGCTGTTTTTT. Protein: CASRKGGQGNTGELFF.

This clonotype has ten or more counts. This chain uses TRBV29-1 with TRBJ1-5; the D gene is possibly TRBD1 (5 bases). The germline V and J ends were trimmed by 6 bases and 4 bases, with 16 bases remaining between them. In germline, CDR1 is SQVTM, CDR2 ANQGSEA. The CDR3 totals 14 residues. CDR3 nucleotide sequence: TGCAGCGTATCAACAGGTCCAAAAAATCAGCCCCAGCATTTT. Amino acid sequence: CSVSTGPKNQPQHF.

Remarks on this clonotype: A read error may be the cause here, since a much bigger clone is one base away. The chain combines TRBV20-1 with TRBJ2-3; a weak D match, TRBD2 (7 bases). The CDR3 is 14 amino acids. Germline CDR1 reads DFQATT; CDR2 reads SNEGSKA (reference sequence). Trimming removed 7 bases from V and 3 bases from J, with 17 bases in between. The CDR3 DNA sequence: TGCAGTGGCAAGGACAGCGGGGCTACAGATACGCAGTATTTT. Its translation is CSGKDSGATDTQYF.

This clonotype was counted ten times or more. The rearrangement uses TRBV7-2 and TRBJ2-2; no clear D. CDR1 and CDR2 from the germline V gene are SGHTA and FQGNSA. The CDR3 consists of 13 residues. V was shortened by 3 bases and J by 5 bases, with 7 bases between the two germline ends. CDR3 amino acids: CASSFLPTGELFF. Here the CDR3 DNA reads TGTGCCAGCAGCTTCCTCCCGACCGGGGAGCTGTTTTTT.